Each of the 29 T cell receptor beta chains below was sequenced from the same sample in a study of cytomegalovirus exposure and HLA in healthy donors. PCR employed 60 Vbeta and 13 Jbeta primers. TCRdb keeps only in-frame clones here, not all; method: immunoSEQ multiplex PCR. The sample shows 190,000 or so clones, around 86% of them seen only once. The sequencing input was PBMCs. The receptors shown here come from a man aged 50 or older in good health and CMV-seronegative.

The CDR3 DNA reads TGTGCCAGCAGCGCCGAGGGAGATACGCAGTATTTT. This translates into CASSAEGDTQYF. The rearrangement uses TRBV9 and TRBJ2-3; D is possibly TRBD2 (5 bases). The CDR3 covers 12 residues. The V gene lost 3 bases and the J gene lost 5 bases, with 7 bases spanning the gap. The V gene's germline CDR1 is SGDLS and CDR2 YYNGEE.

This chain links TRBV11-2 with TRBJ2-2, with D possibly matching TRBD2 (6 bases). The CDR3 runs 18 residues. Trimming stripped 1 base from V and 4 bases from J, with 19 bases between. The germline gives CDR1 SGHAT, CDR2 FQNNGV. The CDR3 loop is CASSLGGPQRVPTGELFF. CDR3 DNA sequence: TGTGCCAGCAGCTTAGGCGGGCCCCAGCGGGTGCCCACCGGGGAGCTGTTTTTT.

V usage is TRBV28 and J usage is TRBJ1-2, with 9 bases fitting TRBD1. With V trimmed by 3 bases and J by 3 bases, 11 bases remained unmatched. The CDR3 runs 17 residues. The germline V gene has CDR1 MDHEN and CDR2 SYDVKM. CDR3 protein: CASSLTGQGRRHYGYTF. The CDR3 bases are TGTGCCAGCAGTTTGACTGGACAGGGGAGAAGACACTATGGCTACACCTTC.

The chain has TRBV28 and TRBJ2-3; 14 bases are shared with TRBD2. With V trimmed by 6 bases and J by 14 bases, 10 bases remained unmatched. In germline, CDR1 is MDHEN, CDR2 SYDVKM. The CDR3 contains 14 residues. This chain's CDR3 is CASRPGLAGVISYF. The CDR3 DNA is TGTGCCAGCAGGCCGGGACTAGCGGGAGTAATCTCGTATTTT.

This chain links TRBV5-1 with TRBJ2-2, with 8 bases aligning to TRBD2. Per the germline V gene, CDR1 is SGHRS and CDR2 is YFSETQ. Trimming cost V 0 bases and J 6 bases; bases outside gene matches: 4. The CDR3 consists of 15 residues. DNA of the CDR3: TGCGCCAGCAGCTTGGGACCGGGACTAGCCGGGGAGCTGTTTTTT. Protein sequence: CASSLGPGLAGELFF.

The CDR3 DNA reads as TGTGCCAGCGATAGGACACAAGAGACCCAGTACTTC. Its protein is CASDRTQETQYF. The chain couples TRBV2 to TRBJ2-5, with D perhaps matching TRBD1 (5 bases). The CDR3 has 12 residues. V was clipped by 8 bases and J by 2 bases, with 9 bases between them. Per the germline V gene, CDR1 is SNHLY and CDR2 is FYNNEI.

This clone was picked up a small number of times. The J gene is TRBJ1-3, the V gene TRBV14; D not certain. This CDR3 comprises 18 residues. From germline, CDR1 is SGHDN and CDR2 FVKESK. Trimming took 0 bases from V and 2 from J, leaving 17 bases between them. CDR3 region: CASSQDFTGRTPGNTIYF. The CDR3 nucleotides read TGTGCCAGCAGCCAAGATTTTACGGGTCGGACTCCTGGAAACACCATATATTTT.

This rearrangement joins TRBV6-1 to TRBJ2-1; D possibly corresponds to TRBD2 (6 bases). CDR1 is MNHNS, CDR2 SASEGT, per germline. The CDR3 has 15 amino acids. The germline V and J ends were trimmed by 6 bases and 0 bases, with 12 bases remaining between them. CDR3 nucleotide sequence: TGTGCCAGCAGATCCCGACTAGGCTCCTACAATGAGCAGTTCTTC. Its translation is CASRSRLGSYNEQFF.

The chain employs TRBV11-3 and TRBJ2-3; 9 nucleotides align to TRBD2. After removal of 5 bases from V and 2 bases from J, the junction contained 8 bases not matched to a gene. Germline V gene sequence: CDR1 SGHNT, CDR2 YENEEA. CDR3 length equals 16 residues. The chain's CDR3 is CASSASSGALTDTQYF. The CDR3 DNA sequence: TGTGCCAGCAGCGCGTCTAGCGGGGCCCTCACAGATACGCAGTATTTT. Using reference TRBV11-3 and TRBJ2-3 for the parts outside the CDR3, the full variable domain is EAGVVQSPRYKIIEKKQPVAFWCNPISGHNTLYWYLQNLGQGPELLIRYENEEAVDDSQLPKDRFSAERLKGVDSTLKIQPAELGDSAVYLCASSASSGALTDTQYFGPGTRLTVL.

The rearrangement uses TRBV28 and TRBJ1-2; TRBD1 agrees at 10 bases. The trim removed 7 bases at V and 5 bases at J, leaving 4 bases unmatched. The CDR3 is 13 amino acids. Germline CDR1 is MDHEN and CDR2 is SYDVKM. The CDR3 loop reads CASTRTGGYGYTF. The CDR3 coding sequence is TGTGCCAGCACTAGGACAGGGGGATATGGCTACACCTTC.

This clone was detected only a few times. This sequence joins TRBV6-5 and TRBJ1-1, with unresolved D. Looked up from germline, CDR1 is MNHEY and CDR2 is SVGAGI. V shed 4 bases and J shed 2 bases, with 5 bases lying between them. The CDR3 sequence is 12 residues long. In DNA, the CDR3 is TGTGCCAGCAGTTCCTTCAACACTGAAGCTTTCTTT. It encodes CASSSFNTEAFF.

V is TRBV21-1 and J is TRBJ1-5. TRBV21-1 represents a pseudogene. The length of the CDR3 is 16 residues. In nucleotides, the CDR3 is TGTGCCAGCAGCAAAGGAGGGAGATATAGCAATCAGCCCCAGCATTTT. Translation: CASSKGGRYSNQPQHF.

This chain joins TRBV18 and TRBJ1-4; D might be TRBD1 (6 bases). Deletions cut 3 bases from V and 7 bases from J, with 15 bases between. The CDR3 is 15 amino acids. Germline CDR1 is KGHSH and CDR2 is LQKENI. The chain's CDR3 is CASSPARGWVEKLFF. DNA of the CDR3: TGTGCCAGCTCACCCGCCAGGGGCTGGGTTGAAAAACTGTTTTTT.

J is TRBJ1-1 and V is TRBV5-8; the match to TRBD1 covers 7 bases. V lost 4 bases and J lost 1; bases outside the gene matches: 4. This CDR3 is built from 14 residues. In germline, CDR1 is SGHTS, CDR2 YDEGEE. This chain's CDR3 is CASSPGQPNTEAFF. In nucleotides, the CDR3 is TGTGCCAGCAGCCCGGGACAGCCGAACACTGAAGCTTTCTTT.

The chain recombines TRBV5-1 with TRBJ2-3; 7 bases map to TRBD2. Losses at the gene ends were 4 bases for V and 3 bases for J; bases not matched to a gene: 11. CDR1 SGHRS and CDR2 YFSETQ come from the germline V gene. CDR3 length equals 16 residues. This CDR3 reads CASSPPGAGETDTQYF. The CDR3 DNA is TGCGCCAGCAGCCCCCCCGGGGCGGGAGAAACAGATACGCAGTATTTT.

The rearrangement joins TRBV7-6 to TRBJ2-7; D may be TRBD1 (6 bases). This CDR3 contains 15 residues. Trimming took off 5 bases at V and 2 bases at J, with 16 bases between the two ends. Germline V gives CDR1 SGHVS, CDR2 FNYEAQ. As DNA, the CDR3 is TGTGCCAGCAGCGCAACAGGGCTGGGGACCTACGAGCAGTACTTC. Amino acid sequence: CASSATGLGTYEQYF.

The chain joins TRBV5-1 to TRBJ2-7; TRBD2 matches at 8 bases. The trim removed 4 bases at V and 3 bases at J, leaving 9 bases unmatched. The V gene's germline CDR1 is SGHRS and CDR2 YFSETQ. The CDR3 has 15 amino acids. The CDR3 sequence is CASSRRAGAGYEQYF. The CDR3, as DNA: TGCGCCAGCAGCCGCCGAGCGGGAGCAGGCTACGAGCAGTACTTC.

V usage is TRBV27 and J usage is TRBJ2-7; D is undetermined. This CDR3 region has 15 residues. Between the trimmed V and J ends, which lost 0 bases and 7 bases, there was a span of 16 bases. CDR1 and CDR2 from the germline V gene are MNHEY and SMNVEV (reference sequence). The CDR3 nucleotides are TGTGCCAGCAGTTTATCGCCTCAAGGCGGCTGGGAGCAGTACTTC. Translating gives CASSLSPQGGWEQYF.

The chain is built from TRBV7-2 and TRBJ2-7; TRBD1 matches at 9 bases. V was clipped by 6 bases and J by 4 bases; unmatched bases: 7. Germline loops: CDR1 SGHTA, CDR2 FQGNSA. The CDR3 consists of 14 residues. As DNA, the CDR3 is TGTGCCAGCAGGGGGGGACAGGGAGTTTACGAGCAGTACTTC. It encodes CASRGGQGVYEQYF.

This clone has just a few counts. The chain links TRBV28 to TRBJ2-7; no clear D. The CDR3 is 14 amino acids. Per germline, CDR1 MDHEN and CDR2 SYDVKM. The germline V and J ends were trimmed by 6 bases and 0 bases, with 12 bases remaining between them. This chain's CDR3 is CASRPDTYSYEQYF. CDR3 in DNA: TGTGCCAGCAGACCCGACACATACTCCTACGAGCAGTACTTC.

This clone was counted only a few times. The genes are TRBV6-1 and TRBJ2-3; 9 bases agree with TRBD1. V dropped 2 bases and J dropped 0; count of bases not matched to a gene: 6. The germline CDR1 and CDR2 sequences are MNHNS and SASEGT. This CDR3 contains 17 residues. The CDR3 region has the DNA TGTGCCAGCAGTGAAATGGGACAGGGTTTGAGCACAGATACGCAGTATTTT. Its translation: CASSEMGQGLSTDTQYF.

This chain joins TRBV6-6 and TRBJ1-2, with 7 bases identical to TRBD1. CDR3 length: 13 amino acids. With 6 bases clipped from V and 7 bases from J, the junction kept 8 bases outside the gene matches. The germline V gene has CDR1 MNHNY and CDR2 SVGAGI (reference sequence). The CDR3 is CASSPNNRGGYTF. CDR3 nucleotides: TGTGCCAGCAGCCCCAACAACAGGGGTGGCTACACCTTC.

The rearrangement joins TRBV11-1 to TRBJ2-1, with a possible D match to TRBD1 (6 bases). Trimming left V 5 bases short and J 6 bases short, with 8 bases between. CDR3 length: 12 residues. Germline lookup yields CDR1 SGHAT and CDR2 FQDESV (reference sequence). For the CDR3, the DNA is TGTGCCAGCAGCCGCAGGGGCAATGAGCAGTTCTTC. Protein sequence: CASSRRGNEQFF.

The gene calls are TRBV18 and TRBJ1-1; 7 nucleotides align to TRBD1. CDR3 length equals 15 residues. V gave up 4 bases and J gave up 0 bases; unmatched junction bases: 5. The germline CDR1 and CDR2 sequences are KGHSH and LQKENI. Here the CDR3 reads CASSLLGQMNTEAFF. The CDR3, as DNA: TGTGCCAGCTCACTACTGGGACAGATGAACACTGAAGCTTTCTTT. The entire variable domain, with the rest obtained from reference TRBV18 and TRBJ1-1, is as follows: NAGVMQNPRHLVRRRGQEARLRCSPMKGHSHVYWYRQLPEEGLKFMVYLQKENIIDESGMPKERFSAEFPKEGPSILRIQQVVRGDSAAYFCASSLLGQMNTEAFFGQGTRLTVV.

The chain links TRBV28 to TRBJ2-3, with a weak D call TRBD1 (7 bases). Germline V gives CDR1 MDHEN, CDR2 SYDVKM. V was pared by 2 bases and J by 5 bases, with 17 bases between. This CDR3 contains 16 residues. The CDR3 nucleotides read TGTGCCAGCAGTTTAGGAAGCGGAGGGGGCGGAGATACGCAGTATTTT. It encodes CASSLGSGGGGDTQYF. Drawing the rest from reference TRBV28 and TRBJ2-3, the complete variable domain is DVKVTQSSRYLVKRTGEKVFLECVQDMDHENMFWYRQDPGLGLRLIYFSYDVKMKEKGDIPEGYSVSREKKERFSLILESASTNQTSMYLCASSLGSGGGGDTQYFGPGTRLTVL.

The chain links TRBV6-5 to TRBJ2-3, with a possible D match to TRBD2 (6 bases). The CDR3 sequence is 14 residues long. V gave up 6 bases and J gave up 3 bases, with 13 bases separating them. Germline CDR1 reads MNHEY; CDR2 reads SVGAGI. The CDR3 here is CASRPAGRTDTQYF. For the CDR3, the DNA is TGTGCCAGCAGGCCCGCGGGGAGAACAGATACGCAGTATTTT.

This CDR3 reads CASSLRAYEQFF. CDR3 bases: TGTGCCAGCAGCTTAAGAGCGTATGAGCAGTTCTTC. The chain is built from TRBV7-2 and TRBJ2-1, with D unclear. The CDR3 sequence is 12 residues long. CDR1 SGHTA and CDR2 FQGNSA come from the germline V gene. V shed 2 bases and J shed 8 bases, with 7 bases lying between them.

This clone was observed a few times. V gene TRBV6-1 combines with J gene TRBJ1-1; D is possibly TRBD1 (6 bases). The V end lost 6 bases, the J end lost 5 bases, and 13 bases lay between the germline ends. The CDR3 has 13 residues. Germline V lookup: CDR1 MNHNS, CDR2 SASEGT. The CDR3 protein is CASRRGQQTEAFF. Here the CDR3 DNA reads TGTGCCAGCAGGAGGGGACAACAAACTGAAGCTTTCTTT.

The chain carries TRBV14 and TRBJ1-3; TRBD1 agrees at 8 bases. After removal of 3 bases from V and 5 bases from J, the junction contained 3 bases not matched to a gene. The germline V gene has CDR1 SGHDN and CDR2 FVKESK. The CDR3 totals 14 residues. CDR3 sequence reads: CASSQTGARNTIYF. The CDR3 DNA follows: TGTGCCAGCAGCCAGACAGGGGCTCGAAACACCATATATTTT.